What follows are 20 T cell receptor beta chains derived from one specimen sequenced in a study of pediatric ulcerative colitis (dated by TCRdb to the late 2010s). To prepare the library, the immunoSEQ multiplex PCR assay was applied. TCRdb re-hosts the immuneACCESS table, in-frame sequences only. Its copies lack some clones; in the studies checked, an unresolved V gene accounts for under half of them, and the cause for the rest is not known. The sample data list 15,000 to 20,000 clones, and roughly 74% of these were observed just once. Around 7% of the sample belongs to the ten largest clones. One to two pinch biopsies were taken from the rectum for research during colonoscopy. Input material: gut tissue. The receptors stem from a boy between 10 and 17 years old with moderate ulcerative colitis.

The chain has TRBV29-1 and TRBJ2-7; 7 bases are a match to TRBD1. The V and J ends lost 7 bases and 4 bases, in that order; junction bases with no gene match: 4. Germline CDR1 is SQVTM and CDR2 is ANQGSEA. This CDR3 region has 11 residues. The CDR3 sequence: CSALQGYEQYF. The CDR3 DNA reads as TGCAGCGCCCTACAGGGGTACGAGCAGTACTTC.

V and J are TRBV5-1 and TRBJ2-1; D not certain. Germline assignment: CDR1 SGHRS and CDR2 YFSETQ. V was shortened by 5 bases and J by 5 bases, with 11 bases between the two germline ends. The CDR3 is made up of 13 amino acids. The CDR3 loop reads CASSPPSNNEQFF. The CDR3 DNA reads as TGCGCCAGCAGTCCCCCTTCAAACAATGAGCAGTTCTTC.

This sequence joins TRBV10-2 and TRBJ2-1; possibly TRBD2 for D (6 bases). Between the trimmed V and J ends, which lost 1 base and 6 bases, there was a span of 13 bases. The CDR3 has 15 residues. CDR1 WSHSY and CDR2 SAAADI come from the germline V gene. The CDR3, as DNA: TGCGCCAGCAGTGAGTTGGGACTCCCATCCAATGAGCAGTTCTTC. Translated, it gives CASSELGLPSNEQFF.

The J gene is TRBJ2-4, the V gene TRBV5-1; 7 bases map to TRBD2. The length of the CDR3 is 13 residues. CDR1 and CDR2 from the germline V gene are SGHRS and YFSETQ. V shed 4 bases and J 7 bases; nucleotides not matched to a gene: 5. CDR3 region: CASSLGGDNIQYF. In nucleotides, the CDR3 is TGCGCCAGCAGCCTGGGAGGGGACAACATTCAGTACTTC.

V and J are TRBV5-1 and TRBJ2-2; D may be TRBD2 (6 bases). The V gene's germline CDR1 is SGHRS and CDR2 YFSETQ. Trimming took off 0 bases at V and 5 bases at J, with 20 bases between the two ends. The CDR3 sequence is 18 residues long. Here the CDR3 reads CASSLDGGSNRFTGELFF. The DNA for the CDR3 is TGCGCCAGCAGCTTGGACGGAGGGTCTAATAGATTTACCGGGGAGCTGTTTTTT.

The chain is built from TRBV18 and TRBJ1-6; D unclear. Trimming removed 8 bases from V and 3 bases from J, with 14 bases in between. Germline V lookup: CDR1 KGHSH, CDR2 LQKENI. The CDR3 totals 15 residues. CDR3 nucleotide sequence: TGTGCCAGCATCCCCGGATGGGACTATAATTCACCCCTCCACTTT. The encoded protein is CASIPGWDYNSPLHF. Variable domain in full (rest from reference TRBV18 and TRBJ1-6): NAGVMQNPRHLVRRRGQEARLRCSPMKGHSHVYWYRQLPEEGLKFMVYLQKENIIDESGMPKERFSAEFPKEGPSILRIQQVVRGDSAAYFCASIPGWDYNSPLHFGNGTRLTVT.

The chain couples TRBV19 to TRBJ2-5; 11 positions match TRBD2. Germline values: CDR1 LNHDA, CDR2 SQIVND (reference sequence). V lost 4 bases, J lost 1 base, and 5 bases stayed unmatched. The CDR3 consists of 16 residues. CDR3 in DNA: TGTGCCAGTAGTAACCCTAGCGGGAGGTTCCAAGAGACCCAGTACTTC. Translation: CASSNPSGRFQETQYF.

The chain links TRBV5-1 to TRBJ2-1; the D is unclear. V lost 4 bases and J 0 bases, leaving 8 bases between the germline ends. This CDR3 has 14 amino acids. Germline V lookup: CDR1 SGHRS, CDR2 YFSETQ. The CDR3 DNA reads TGCGCCAGCAGCAGCCAAATCTCCTACAATGAGCAGTTCTTC. Residues: CASSSQISYNEQFF. Full variable domain (outside the CDR3, taken from reference TRBV5-1 and TRBJ2-1): KAGVTQTPRYLIKTRGQQVTLSCSPISGHRSVSWYQQTPGQGLQFLFEYFSETQRNKGNFPGRFSGRQFSNSRSEMNVSTLELGDSALYLCASSSQISYNEQFFGPGTRLTVL.

The rearrangement uses TRBV28 and TRBJ1-2; 9 positions agree with TRBD1. The CDR3 covers 15 residues. Germline trimming cut 6 bases from V and 5 bases from J; bases unmatched to any gene: 10. Germline V gives CDR1 MDHEN, CDR2 SYDVKM. The DNA of the CDR3 is TGTGCCAGCAGCCAACAAACCGGGACAGGGTATGGCTACACCTTC. This encodes CASSQQTGTGYGYTF.

The genes are TRBV5-6 and TRBJ2-1; possible D gene TRBD1, 6 bases. In germline, CDR1 is SGHDT, CDR2 YYEEEE. The CDR3 loop spans 13 amino acids. Trimming shortened V by 3 bases and J by 10 bases, and 14 bases separated the two germline ends. For the CDR3, the DNA is TGTGCCAGCAGCTCACAGGGAATCAGGGAGCAGTTCTTC. Translated: CASSSQGIREQFF.

The CDR3 loop reads CAQVPGQGISGANVLTF. The CDR3, as DNA: TGTGCCCAAGTCCCGGGACAGGGCATCTCTGGGGCCAACGTCCTGACTTTC. V usage is TRBV5-8 and J usage is TRBJ2-6; 9 positions agree with TRBD1. The CDR3 is 17 residues long. Germline V gives CDR1 SGHTS, CDR2 YDEGEE. Trimming removed 10 bases from V and 0 bases from J; junction bases left unmatched: 11.

As DNA, the CDR3 is TGTGCCAGCAGTCCGCAGGGGATTGGACATTCACCCCTCCACTTT. It codes for CASSPQGIGHSPLHF. The J gene is TRBJ1-6, the V gene TRBV6-6, with a possible D match to TRBD1 (6 bases). The CDR3 sequence is 15 residues long. Deletions cut 5 bases from V and 8 bases from J, with 16 bases between. In germline, CDR1 is MNHNY, CDR2 SVGAGI (reference sequence).

The V and J genes are TRBV7-2 and TRBJ1-1; no definite D call. CDR1 and CDR2 (germline): SGHTA, FQGNSA. Trimming took off 2 bases at V and 0 bases at J, with 4 bases between the two ends. This CDR3 is built from 13 residues. CDR3 residues: CASSLFMNTEAFF. In DNA form, the CDR3 reads TGTGCCAGCAGCTTATTTATGAACACTGAAGCTTTCTTT.

The J gene is TRBJ2-7, the V gene TRBV6-5; D may be TRBD2 (5 bases). The CDR3 runs to 12 residues. The V gene lost 6 bases and the J gene lost 2 bases, with 8 bases spanning the gap. Germline CDR1 reads MNHEY; CDR2 reads SVGAGI. The DNA for the CDR3 is TGTGCCAGCAGCTCTAGCCCCTACGAGCAGTACTTC. Its translation is CASSSSPYEQYF.

The chain employs TRBV18 and TRBJ2-7, with a tentative D call TRBD2 (5 bases). Trimming cost V 3 bases and J 2 bases, with 20 bases left between them. The CDR3 totals 17 residues. CDR1 and CDR2 (germline): KGHSH, LQKENI. In DNA form, the CDR3 reads TGTGCCAGCTCACCTGACCGTGGGAGCGGTCCGGCCTACGAGCAGTACTTC. Residues: CASSPDRGSGPAYEQYF.

The count of this clone is one. The chain couples TRBV15 to TRBJ2-3, with TRBD2 matching over 7 bases. CDR3 length: 14 amino acids. The V and J ends lost 3 bases and 4 bases, in that order; junction bases with no gene match: 4. CDR1 and CDR2 (germline): LNHNV, YYDKDF (reference sequence). The CDR3, as DNA: TGTGCCACCAGCAGGCCTCTAGCGGCAGATACGCAGTATTTT. It yields the protein CATSRPLAADTQYF.

The chain carries TRBV13 and TRBJ2-3; perhaps TRBD2 as D (6 bases). V was pared by 5 bases and J by 0 bases, with 12 bases between. Germline-derived CDR1 and CDR2 are PRHDT and FYEKMQ (reference sequence). This CDR3 has 15 residues. The CDR3 coding sequence is TGTGCCAGCAGCCGTCTAGCGCAGAGCACAGATACGCAGTATTTT. It yields the protein CASSRLAQSTDTQYF.

This sequence joins TRBV7-8 and TRBJ2-7; 10 nucleotides align to TRBD2. The CDR3 length is 15 residues. In germline, CDR1 is SGHVS, CDR2 FQNEAQ. The junction had 13 bases not matched to a gene; V was cut back by 7 bases and J by 7 bases. CDR3 in DNA: TGTGCCAGCACCCGATTTCCCGGACTAGCGGAAGAGCAGTACTTC. Its protein is CASTRFPGLAEEQYF.

V and J are TRBV2 and TRBJ1-2; D gene uncertain. CDR1 is SNHLY, CDR2 FYNNEI, per germline. This CDR3 region has 12 residues. The germline V and J ends were trimmed by 11 bases and 4 bases, with 14 bases remaining between them. This CDR3 reads CALRRAGYGYTF. The CDR3 DNA reads as TGTGCCCTACGGCGGGCGGGCTATGGCTACACCTTC.

This clone came up a few times. This chain joins TRBV19 and TRBJ1-5; D is unclear. V dropped 0 bases and J dropped 0 bases, with 15 bases sitting between them. CDR3 length equals 18 residues. Germline CDR1 LNHDA, CDR2 SQIVND (reference sequence). The chain's CDR3 is CASSIDLDLGHSNQPQHF. CDR3 in DNA: TGTGCCAGTAGTATAGATCTGGATCTGGGTCATAGCAATCAGCCCCAGCATTTT.